The 18 T cell receptor beta chains below all came from one sample that was sequenced in a study of blood T cell repertoires in COVID-19 (dated by TCRdb to about 2020). Library preparation employed the immunoSEQ multiplex PCR assay. TCRdb obtained this table from immuneACCESS and retained in-frame rearrangements with V and J assigned. These tables miss some clones; where compared with another copy, unresolved V genes account for less than half of the shortfall, and the remainder is unexplained. A total of 120,000 to 150,000 clones appear in this sample, more than 75% of them only once. 15% of the sample is taken by the ten largest. The sample taken for sequencing was peripheral blood. The origin of the receptors is a human donor with acute or convalescent COVID-19. The donor label of this sample is uncertain.

The chain recombines TRBV6-5 with TRBJ2-2; 11 bases align to TRBD1. CDR3 length: 14 residues. The ends lost 10 bases at V and 5 bases at J; junction bases unmatched: 6. Germline CDR1 MNHEY, CDR2 SVGAGI. CDR3 bases: TGTGCCACTTGGGACAGGGGGAATACCGGGGAGCTGTTTTTT. Translation: CATWDRGNTGELFF.

CDR3: CASSRKRWGSTGIGSGEQYF. The CDR3, as DNA: TGTGCCAGCAGCCGAAAGAGGTGGGGAAGCACAGGGATCGGTTCTGGTGAGCAGTACTTC. The chain employs TRBV3-1 (or the pseudogene TRBV3-2) and TRBJ2-7; D is perhaps TRBD1 (6 bases). Deletions cut 4 bases from V and 7 bases from J, with 35 bases between. From germline, CDR1 is LGHDT and CDR2 YNNKEL (reference sequence). The CDR3 totals 20 residues.

This clone was recorded only once. This specimen includes other DNA sequences encoding the same CDR3. The V gene is TRBV2, the J gene TRBJ1-1; maybe TRBD1 (6 bases). Germline CDR1 is SNHLY and CDR2 is FYNNEI. The CDR3 sequence is 14 residues long. Trimming removed 6 bases at V and 3 bases at J, with 14 bases between. In DNA, the CDR3 is TGTGCCAGCAGCGAACTGACAGGTTACACTGAAGCTTTCTTT. Its translation is CASSELTGYTEAFF. Complete variable domain (other parts from reference TRBV2 and TRBJ1-1): EPEVTQTPSHQVTQMGQEVILRCVPISNHLYFYWYRQILGQKVEFLVSFYNNEISEKSEIFDDQFSVERPDGSNFTLKIRSTKLEDSAMYFCASSELTGYTEAFFGQGTRLTVV.

This rearrangement joins TRBV5-1 to TRBJ1-2, with D unclear. V was cut by 0 bases and J by 3 bases, with 15 bases left in between. Germline lookup yields CDR1 SGHRS and CDR2 YFSETQ. This CDR3 comprises 16 residues. The CDR3 coding sequence is TGCGCCAGCAGCTTGGTTGGGCCGACTAACCACTATGGCTACACCTTC. It is translated as CASSLVGPTNHYGYTF.

J is TRBJ2-3 and V is TRBV7-9; 9 bases agree with TRBD2. CDR3 size: 14 residues. The V and J ends lost 5 bases and 3 bases, in that order; junction bases with no gene match: 3. Germline CDR1 SEHNR, CDR2 FQNEAQ (reference sequence). The CDR3: CASSPSGGTDTQYF. In nucleotides, the CDR3 is TGTGCCAGCAGCCCGAGCGGGGGGACAGATACGCAGTATTTT.

The rearrangement links TRBV18 to TRBJ2-2, with D possibly being TRBD2 (5 bases). The CDR3 is 15 residues long. Germline V gene lookup returns CDR1 KGHSH and CDR2 LQKENI. V was cut by 8 bases and J by 6 bases, with 19 bases left in between. The CDR3 is CASAERTYLSGELFF. DNA for the CDR3: TGTGCCAGCGCCGAGAGGACTTACCTCTCCGGGGAGCTGTTTTTT. The full variable domain, completed using reference TRBV18 and TRBJ2-2, is NAGVMQNPRHLVRRRGQEARLRCSPMKGHSHVYWYRQLPEEGLKFMVYLQKENIIDESGMPKERFSAEFPKEGPSILRIQQVVRGDSAAYFCASAERTYLSGELFFGEGSRLTVL.

The table lists this clone with a few counts. The chain joins TRBV6-5 to TRBJ2-7; the D is unclear. With 0 bases removed from V and 5 bases from J, the gap between germline ends came to 14 bases. The CDR3 sequence is 15 residues long. Germline loops: CDR1 MNHEY, CDR2 SVGAGI. This CDR3 is CASSYSGQRLNEQYF. As DNA, the CDR3 is TGTGCCAGCAGTTACTCTGGCCAACGTCTTAACGAGCAGTACTTC.

The chain carries TRBV2 and TRBJ1-2; 7 bases are a match to TRBD1. Germline loops: CDR1 SNHLY, CDR2 FYNNEI. J gave up 5 bases and V 7 bases, and 4 bases lay outside the gene matches. This CDR3 comprises 12 residues. CDR3 bases: TGTGCCAGCACGTGGGGACAGTATGGCTACACCTTC. This sequence encodes CASTWGQYGYTF. Based on the CDR3 plus reference TRBV2 and TRBJ1-2, the full variable domain is EPEVTQTPSHQVTQMGQEVILRCVPISNHLYFYWYRQILGQKVEFLVSFYNNEISEKSEIFDDQFSVERPDGSNFTLKIRSTKLEDSAMYFCASTWGQYGYTFGSGTRLTVV.

V and J are TRBV2 and TRBJ2-3; 7 bases line up with TRBD1. The CDR3 runs 15 residues. J gave up 2 bases and V 5 bases, and 7 bases lay outside the gene matches. CDR1 and CDR2 (germline): SNHLY, FYNNEI. The CDR3 protein is CASSTNRGFTDTQYF. CDR3 in DNA: TGTGCCAGCAGTACCAACAGGGGTTTCACAGATACGCAGTATTTT.

The rearrangement joins TRBV5-1 to TRBJ2-5; 10 bases align to TRBD1. This CDR3 comprises 15 residues. CDR1 and CDR2 from the germline V gene are SGHRS and YFSETQ. J gave up 1 base and V 4 bases, and 4 bases lay outside the gene matches. The CDR3 nucleotides are TGCGCCAGCAGCCCAAGGACAGGGGGCCAAGAGACCCAGTACTTC. It translates to CASSPRTGGQETQYF.

This clone was seen just once. This rearrangement joins TRBV6-2 or TRBV6-3 to TRBJ2-3; 7 bases line up with TRBD2. The V and J ends lost 2 bases and 0 bases, in that order; junction bases with no gene match: 14. The CDR3 runs to 19 residues. CDR1 MNHEY and CDR2 SVGEGT come from the germline V gene. The CDR3 loop is CASSYLSGRTRSSTDTQYF. CDR3 coding DNA: TGTGCCAGCAGTTACCTTTCGGGAAGGACTAGAAGTAGCACAGATACGCAGTATTTT.

The genes are TRBV5-1 and TRBJ1-1; TRBD1 might be the D (5 bases). This CDR3 is built from 14 residues. V gave up 4 bases and J gave up 5 bases, with 15 bases separating them. Germline V gene lookup returns CDR1 SGHRS and CDR2 YFSETQ. Here the CDR3 reads CASSASPGNTEAFF. DNA of the CDR3: TGCGCCAGCAGCGCCTCTCCAGGGAATACTGAAGCTTTCTTT.

The gene calls are TRBV7-9 and TRBJ1-2, with 7 nucleotides matching TRBD1. Germline CDR1 and CDR2: SEHNR and FQNEAQ (reference sequence). Germline trimming cut 7 bases from V and 7 bases from J; bases unmatched to any gene: 9. The CDR3 covers 13 residues. As DNA, the CDR3 is TGTGCCAGCACGATAGGGGGCAGTCCTGGCTACACCTTC. Encoded protein: CASTIGGSPGYTF.

The genes are TRBV5-1 and TRBJ2-2, with D possibly being TRBD2 (5 bases). The CDR3 contains 14 residues. Trimming pared 5 bases from V and 1 base from J, leaving 9 bases between. Germline-derived CDR1 and CDR2 are SGHRS and YFSETQ. CDR3 residues: CASRAGLNTGELFF. The CDR3, as DNA: TGCGCCAGCAGGGCTGGACTGAACACCGGGGAGCTGTTTTTT.

The CDR3 spells CASSQLRTGSPLHF. The CDR3 DNA is TGTGCCAGCAGCCAATTGAGGACAGGGAGTCCCCTCCACTTT. J is TRBJ1-6 and V is TRBV14; 8 nucleotides align to TRBD1. The CDR3 length is 14 residues. Looked up from germline, CDR1 is SGHDN and CDR2 is FVKESK. V was pared by 2 bases and J by 13 bases, with 7 bases of the junction left unmatched.

CDR3 region: CASSTAKETGSGISGANVLTF. The CDR3 DNA reads TGCGCCAGCAGCACCGCGAAAGAGACAGGGAGTGGAATCTCTGGGGCCAACGTCCTGACTTTC. The chain couples TRBV5-1 to TRBJ2-6, with TRBD1 matching over 7 bases. V dropped 4 bases and J dropped 0; count of bases not matched to a gene: 19. Germline CDR1 reads SGHRS; CDR2 reads YFSETQ. The length of the CDR3 is 21 residues. Full variable domain (rest looked up from reference TRBV5-1 and TRBJ2-6): KAGVTQTPRYLIKTRGQQVTLSCSPISGHRSVSWYQQTPGQGLQFLFEYFSETQRNKGNFPGRFSGRQFSNSRSEMNVSTLELGDSALYLCASSTAKETGSGISGANVLTFGAGSRLTVL.

This chain links TRBV7-2 with TRBJ1-5, with a tentative D call TRBD1 (6 bases). The germline V gene has CDR1 SGHTA and CDR2 FQGNSA. Trimming removed 5 bases at V and 4 bases at J, with 15 bases between. The CDR3 has 15 residues. The CDR3 loop is CASSPGGRGNQPQHF. CDR3 in DNA: TGTGCCAGCAGCCCTGGGGGCAGGGGTAATCAGCCCCAGCATTTT.

The chain links TRBV30 to TRBJ2-5; 7 nucleotides match TRBD1. The V gene end was trimmed by 4 bases and the J gene end by 0 bases; junction bases not matched to a gene: 2. This CDR3 contains 13 residues. CDR1 is GTSNPN, CDR2 SVGIG, per germline (reference sequence). DNA of the CDR3: TGTGCCTGGAAGGGACAGCACCAAGAGACCCAGTACTTC. This encodes CAWKGQHQETQYF. The complete variable domain, with remaining parts taken from reference TRBV30 and TRBJ2-5, reads SQTIHQWPATLVQPVGSPLSLECTVEGTSNPNLYWYRQAAGRGLQLLFYSVGIGQISSEVPQNLSASRPQDRQFILSSKKLLLSDSGFYLCAWKGQHQETQYFGPGTRLLVL.